This T cell receptor (beta chain) appears in the sequencing data of a study of PD-L1 blockade in urothelial cancer. Across the whole study: At 3 weeks after treatment start (second dose) and again at 6 weeks, blood was analyzed.

Only in-frame clones appear in the TCRdb table, and some are missing; sequencing was by immunoSEQ multiplex PCR. This table has some 30,000 clones, 85% to 90% appearing once. The CDR3 is 15 amino acids. The germline V and J ends were trimmed by 2 bases and 2 bases, with 10 bases remaining between them. Per the germline V gene, CDR1 is SGHDN and CDR2 is FVKESK. This sequence was found in a man aged 45-60 years with urothelial cancer. Source: PBMCs, taken around atezolizumab (anti-PD-L1) treatment. The chain uses TRBV14 and TRBJ2-1; possible D gene TRBD2, 5 bases. CDR3 loop: CASSQLPGTYNEQFF. As DNA, the CDR3 is TGTGCCAGCAGCCAACTCCCCGGGACCTACAATGAGCAGTTCTTC. Complete variable domain (other parts from reference TRBV14 and TRBJ2-1): EAGVTQFPSHSVIEKGQTVTLRCDPISGHDNLYWYRRVMGKEIKFLLHFVKESKQDESGMPNNRFLAERTGGTYSTLKVQPAELEDSGVYFCASSQLPGTYNEQFFGPGTRLTVL.